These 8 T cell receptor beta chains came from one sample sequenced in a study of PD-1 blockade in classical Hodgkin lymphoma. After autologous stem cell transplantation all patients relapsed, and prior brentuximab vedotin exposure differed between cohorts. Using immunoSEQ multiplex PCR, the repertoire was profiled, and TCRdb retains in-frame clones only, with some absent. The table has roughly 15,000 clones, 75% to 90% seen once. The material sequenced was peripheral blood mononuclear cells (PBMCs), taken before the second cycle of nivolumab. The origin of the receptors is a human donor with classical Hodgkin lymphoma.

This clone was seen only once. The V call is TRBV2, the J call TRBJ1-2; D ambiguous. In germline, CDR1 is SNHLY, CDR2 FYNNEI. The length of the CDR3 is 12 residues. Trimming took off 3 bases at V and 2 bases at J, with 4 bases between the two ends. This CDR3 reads CASSENNYGYTF. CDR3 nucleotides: TGTGCCAGCAGTGAGAACAACTATGGCTACACCTTC.

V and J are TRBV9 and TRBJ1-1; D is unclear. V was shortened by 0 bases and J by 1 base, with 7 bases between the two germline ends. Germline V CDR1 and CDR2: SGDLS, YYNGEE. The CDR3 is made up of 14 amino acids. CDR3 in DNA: TGTGCCAGCAGCGTAGGGGATCAGAACACTGAAGCTTTCTTT. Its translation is CASSVGDQNTEAFF.

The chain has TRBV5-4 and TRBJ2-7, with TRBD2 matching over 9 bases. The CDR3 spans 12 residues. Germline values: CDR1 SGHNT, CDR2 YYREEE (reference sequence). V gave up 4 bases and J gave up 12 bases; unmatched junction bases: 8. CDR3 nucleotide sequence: TGTGCCAGCAGCCCGGCGGGGGGGCTTCTGTACTTC. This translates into CASSPAGGLLYF.

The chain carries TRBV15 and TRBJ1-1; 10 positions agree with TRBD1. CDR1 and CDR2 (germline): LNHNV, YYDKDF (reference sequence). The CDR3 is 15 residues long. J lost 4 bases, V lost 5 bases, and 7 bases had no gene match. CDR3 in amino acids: CATSPRTGGFTEAFF. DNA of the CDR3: TGTGCCACCAGCCCAAGGACAGGGGGGTTCACTGAAGCTTTCTTT.

CDR3 nucleotides: TGTGCCAGCAGCTCACGACAGGGCGGGTTAAACACTGAAGCTTTCTTT. Protein sequence: CASSSRQGGLNTEAFF. The gene calls are TRBV11-2 and TRBJ1-1; TRBD1 agrees at 7 bases. The CDR3 spans 16 residues. The V gene end was trimmed by 4 bases and the J gene end by 2 bases; junction bases not matched to a gene: 10. From germline, CDR1 is SGHAT and CDR2 FQNNGV.

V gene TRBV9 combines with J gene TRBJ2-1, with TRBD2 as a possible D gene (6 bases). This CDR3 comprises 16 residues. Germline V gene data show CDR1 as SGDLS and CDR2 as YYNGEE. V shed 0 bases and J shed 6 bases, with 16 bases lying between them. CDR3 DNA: TGTGCCAGCAGCGTAGGCGTATGGCGGGGCTTCAATGAGCAGTTCTTC. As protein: CASSVGVWRGFNEQFF.

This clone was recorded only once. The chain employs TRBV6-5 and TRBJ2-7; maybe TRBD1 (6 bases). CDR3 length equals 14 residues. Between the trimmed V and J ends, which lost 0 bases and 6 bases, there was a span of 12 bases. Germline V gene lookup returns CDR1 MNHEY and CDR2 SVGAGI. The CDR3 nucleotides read TGTGCCAGCAGTTACTCCCTAGGGGGTCTCGAGCAGTACTTC. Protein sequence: CASSYSLGGLEQYF.

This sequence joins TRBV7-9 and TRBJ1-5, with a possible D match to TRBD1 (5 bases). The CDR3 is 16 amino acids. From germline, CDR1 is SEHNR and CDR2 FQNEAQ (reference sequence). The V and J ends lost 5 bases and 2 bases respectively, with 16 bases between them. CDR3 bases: TGTGCCAGCAGCCCCTCGGGGCTGGGAGGCAATCAGCCCCAGCATTTT. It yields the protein CASSPSGLGGNQPQHF.